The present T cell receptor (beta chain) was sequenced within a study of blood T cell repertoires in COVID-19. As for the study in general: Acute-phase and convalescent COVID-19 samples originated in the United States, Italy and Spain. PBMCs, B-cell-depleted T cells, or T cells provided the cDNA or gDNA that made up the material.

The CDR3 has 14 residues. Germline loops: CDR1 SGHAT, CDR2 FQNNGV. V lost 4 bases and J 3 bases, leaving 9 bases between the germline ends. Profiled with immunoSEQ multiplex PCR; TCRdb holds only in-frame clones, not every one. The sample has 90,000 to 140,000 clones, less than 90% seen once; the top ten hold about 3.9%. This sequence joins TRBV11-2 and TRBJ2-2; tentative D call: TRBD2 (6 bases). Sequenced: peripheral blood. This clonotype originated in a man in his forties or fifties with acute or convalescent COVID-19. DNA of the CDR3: TGTGCCAGCAGCTCTGGAGGGCACACCGGGGAGCTGTTTTTT. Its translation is CASSSGGHTGELFF.